The 27 T cell receptor beta chains in this list originate from one sample, sequenced in a study of blood T cell repertoires in COVID-19. Repertoires were generated with immunoSEQ multiplex PCR, while TCRdb's copy carries only in-frame clones and drops some. This sample has 200,000 or so clones, with 70% to 90% found just once. Sequenced sample: peripheral blood. The source is an elderly man with acute or convalescent COVID-19.

The chain carries TRBV29-1 and TRBJ2-3; a possible D gene is TRBD1 (7 bases). Trimming stripped 7 bases from V and 3 bases from J, with 14 bases between. Germline V CDR1 and CDR2: SQVTM, ANQGSEA. CDR3 size: 13 residues. As DNA, the CDR3 is TGCAGCGCTTTACAGGGGAGGACAGATACGCAGTATTTT. This gives the protein CSALQGRTDTQYF.

The chain uses TRBV4-2 and TRBJ2-5, with 10 nucleotides matching TRBD2. V shed 3 bases and J 0 bases; nucleotides not matched to a gene: 4. Germline values: CDR1 LGHNA, CDR2 YNFKEQ. The CDR3 is 16 amino acids. Here the CDR3 reads CASSHGLAAYQETQYF. CDR3 DNA sequence: TGTGCCAGCAGCCACGGACTAGCGGCCTACCAAGAGACCCAGTACTTC.

A few counts support this clone. The V gene is TRBV10-1, the J gene TRBJ2-1; 9 positions match TRBD2. The V gene end was trimmed by 2 bases and the J gene end by 5 bases; junction bases not matched to a gene: 10. CDR3 length: 17 amino acids. The germline V gene encodes CDR1 WNHNN and CDR2 SYGVQD (reference sequence). The chain's CDR3 is CASSEGSSGSLNNEQFF. The CDR3 nucleotides read TGCGCCAGCAGTGAGGGAAGTAGCGGGAGCCTGAACAATGAGCAGTTCTTC.

Here the CDR3 reads CASSEVGLAGSEQYF. The CDR3 nucleotides read TGTGCCAGCAGTGAAGTAGGACTAGCGGGTTCCGAGCAGTACTTC. The chain links TRBV2 to TRBJ2-7; 11 bases match TRBD2. The CDR3 is made up of 15 amino acids. The trim removed 1 base at V and 6 bases at J, leaving 5 bases unmatched. In germline, CDR1 is SNHLY, CDR2 FYNNEI.

This chain connects TRBV29-1 to TRBJ2-3; 10 bases are shared with TRBD1. This CDR3 region has 16 residues. The junction had 7 bases not matched to a gene; V was cut back by 0 bases and J by 4 bases. Per germline, CDR1 SQVTM and CDR2 ANQGSEA. Here the CDR3 reads CSVEDDGTGVSDTQYF. CDR3 coding DNA: TGCAGCGTTGAAGACGATGGGACAGGGGTATCAGATACGCAGTATTTT.

CDR3 nucleotides: TGTGCCAGCAGCACGGACAGCTCCTACGAGCAGTACTTC. Translating it yields CASSTDSSYEQYF. The rearrangement joins TRBV28 to TRBJ2-7, with a possible D match to TRBD1 (6 bases). Trimming took off 6 bases at V and 0 bases at J, with 9 bases between the two ends. The length of the CDR3 is 13 residues. Per the germline V gene, CDR1 is MDHEN and CDR2 is SYDVKM. Drawing the rest from reference TRBV28 and TRBJ2-7, the complete variable domain is DVKVTQSSRYLVKRTGEKVFLECVQDMDHENMFWYRQDPGLGLRLIYFSYDVKMKEKGDIPEGYSVSREKKERFSLILESASTNQTSMYLCASSTDSSYEQYFGPGTRLTVT.

In this sample, this clone turned up many times. The chain carries TRBV20-1 and TRBJ2-5, with 7 bases lining up with TRBD2. Germline V gives CDR1 DFQATT, CDR2 SNEGSKA (reference sequence). Trimming cost V 3 bases and J 0 bases; bases outside gene matches: 16. The CDR3 runs to 18 residues. CDR3 amino acids: CSASRGASGDQYQETQYF. The CDR3 DNA reads as TGCAGTGCTAGTCGTGGGGCTAGCGGAGACCAGTACCAAGAGACCCAGTACTTC.

The CDR3 region is CASSIVWKGLGSGYTF. In DNA form, the CDR3 reads TGTGCCAGTAGTATAGTCTGGAAAGGACTCGGTTCTGGCTACACCTTC. The V call is TRBV19, the J call TRBJ1-2; D remains ambiguous. The length of the CDR3 is 16 residues. The V end lost 1 base, the J end lost 7 bases, and 19 bases lay between the germline ends. Germline CDR1 and CDR2: LNHDA and SQIVND (reference sequence).

This clone was seen just once. The chain combines TRBV19 with TRBJ2-1; 8 nucleotides align to TRBD2. This CDR3 comprises 17 residues. V dropped 7 bases and J dropped 0; count of bases not matched to a gene: 11. CDR1 LNHDA and CDR2 SQIVND come from the germline V gene (reference sequence). CDR3 DNA: TGTGCCAGTACCCCGAGACTAGCGAGAAGCTCCTACAATGAGCAGTTCTTC. This translates into CASTPRLARSSYNEQFF.

The chain employs TRBV18 and TRBJ2-3; 9 positions match TRBD2. This CDR3 region has 16 residues. V was clipped by 0 bases and J by 0 bases; unmatched bases: 1. Germline V gene data show CDR1 as KGHSH and CDR2 as LQKENI. In nucleotides, the CDR3 is TGTGCCAGCTCACCACCTAGCGGGAGTAGCACAGATACGCAGTATTTT. Its protein is CASSPPSGSSTDTQYF.

The gene calls are TRBV7-9 and TRBJ1-1; possibly TRBD1 for D (6 bases). V dropped 6 bases and J dropped 0 bases, with 14 bases sitting between them. From germline, CDR1 is SEHNR and CDR2 FQNEAQ (reference sequence). There are 15 residues in the CDR3. CDR3 DNA: TGTGCCAGCAGTCGGGCCCAGGGGTTGAACACTGAAGCTTTCTTT. Protein product: CASSRAQGLNTEAFF.

The chain uses TRBV10-3 and TRBJ2-7; 9 bases fit TRBD1. V trimming: 6 bases; J trimming: 0 bases; junction bases outside the gene matches: 3. This CDR3 has 14 amino acids. The germline V gene encodes CDR1 ENHRY and CDR2 SYGVKD. The CDR3 protein is CAIRKGQGSYEQYF. CDR3 bases: TGTGCCATCAGGAAGGGACAGGGCTCCTACGAGCAGTACTTC.

The chain links TRBV27 to TRBJ1-1; 9 nucleotides align to TRBD1. Germline V gene data show CDR1 as MNHEY and CDR2 as SMNVEV (reference sequence). V was pared by 10 bases and J by 5 bases, with 11 bases of the junction left unmatched. The CDR3 totals 14 residues. CDR3 in DNA: TGTGCCACCGGGACAGGGCCTCCAACGACTGAAGCTTTCTTT. This encodes CATGTGPPTTEAFF.

CDR3 loop: CASSPLRLAEETQYF. The CDR3 nucleotides are TGTGCCAGCTCACCCCTGAGGCTAGCCGAAGAGACCCAGTACTTC. The chain employs TRBV18 and TRBJ2-5, with D possibly being TRBD2 (5 bases). The CDR3 contains 15 residues. Germline-derived CDR1 and CDR2 are KGHSH and LQKENI. V was cut by 3 bases and J by 3 bases, with 14 bases left in between.

This clone has only a few counts. The genes are TRBV27 and TRBJ2-5, with a tentative D call TRBD2 (5 bases). The CDR3 contains 17 residues. Trimming took off 0 bases at V and 4 bases at J, with 18 bases between the two ends. Germline assignment: CDR1 MNHEY and CDR2 SMNVEV (reference sequence). In nucleotides, the CDR3 is TGTGCCAGCAGTTTATCGGCTAGCTCCCTGGTAGGAGAGACCCAGTACTTC. Protein product: CASSLSASSLVGETQYF.

This chain uses TRBV27 with TRBJ1-1; D is uncertain. V gave up 0 bases and J gave up 0 bases, with 8 bases separating them. Germline lookup yields CDR1 MNHEY and CDR2 SMNVEV (reference sequence). The CDR3 covers 15 residues. The CDR3 spells CASSLSPVMNTEAFF. CDR3 nucleotides: TGTGCCAGCAGTTTATCACCAGTCATGAACACTGAAGCTTTCTTT.

This clone is a singleton in its sample. V and J are TRBV27 and TRBJ2-7, with TRBD1 matching 8 bases. J lost 2 bases, V lost 8 bases, and 8 bases had no gene match. Germline V gene lookup returns CDR1 MNHEY and CDR2 SMNVEV (reference sequence). The CDR3 totals 14 residues. DNA for the CDR3: TGTGCCAGCCGCCCGGCAGGGGGCACCTACGAGCAGTACTTC. Translated, it gives CASRPAGGTYEQYF.

This clone was counted only a few times. The chain combines TRBV12-3 or TRBV12-4 with TRBJ1-5, with D uncertain. The CDR3 totals 13 residues. Trimming took 3 bases from V and 3 from J, leaving 6 bases between them. CDR3 DNA sequence: TGTGCCAGCAGTTTTGTCCACAATCAGCCCCAGCATTTT. This translates into CASSFVHNQPQHF.

The chain combines TRBV5-6 with TRBJ2-7; tentative D call: TRBD1 (6 bases). V lost 4 bases and J 1 base, leaving 15 bases between the germline ends. The CDR3 length is 15 residues. Germline CDR1 SGHDT, CDR2 YYEEEE. The CDR3 bases are TGTGCCAGCAGCGCGAGGGGGATTCCATCCTACGAGCAGTACGTC. Amino acids: CASSARGIPSYEQYV.

The chain joins TRBV7-2 to TRBJ2-2; 11 nucleotides align to TRBD2. CDR1 and CDR2 (germline): SGHTA, FQGNSA. The ends lost 2 bases at V and 7 bases at J; junction bases unmatched: 6. There are 16 residues in the CDR3. CDR3 region: CASSLLAGGTGGELFF. The CDR3 bases are TGTGCCAGCAGCTTACTAGCGGGAGGAACGGGCGGGGAGCTGTTTTTT.

This rearrangement joins TRBV7-3 to TRBJ2-3, with TRBD2 matching 10 bases. This CDR3 comprises 18 residues. V trimming: 0 bases; J trimming: 1 base; junction bases outside the gene matches: 7. The germline CDR1 and CDR2 sequences are SGHTA and FQGTGA. The CDR3: CASSLTGGLAGGTDTQYF. CDR3 sequence (DNA): TGTGCCAGCAGCTTAACAGGGGGGCTAGCGGGAGGCACAGATACGCAGTATTTT.

CDR3 in amino acids: CASSPEPVNQETQYF. CDR3 DNA sequence: TGCGCCAGCAGCCCCGAGCCGGTGAATCAAGAGACCCAGTACTTC. The chain employs TRBV5-1 and TRBJ2-5; no reliable D call. V was cut by 4 bases and J by 2 bases, with 15 bases left in between. This CDR3 region has 15 residues. The germline V gene has CDR1 SGHRS and CDR2 YFSETQ.

This sequence joins TRBV15 and TRBJ2-3; 9 nucleotides line up with TRBD1. Trimming took 3 bases from V and 6 from J; bases not matched to a gene: 10. CDR3 length equals 16 residues. Germline values: CDR1 LNHNV, CDR2 YYDKDF (reference sequence). The CDR3 coding sequence is TGTGCCACCAGCAGCCTTCCGGGACAGGGCATGGATACGCAGTATTTT. This gives the protein CATSSLPGQGMDTQYF.

The V call is TRBV5-4, the J call TRBJ2-1, with a weak D call TRBD2 (6 bases). Germline values: CDR1 SGHNT, CDR2 YYREEE (reference sequence). The V end was cut by 2 bases, the J end by 7 bases, with 13 bases between. There are 14 residues in the CDR3. As DNA, the CDR3 is TGTGCCAGCAGCTTTCCCCTAGCGATAAATGAGCAGTTCTTC. This encodes CASSFPLAINEQFF.

This clone is a singleton in its sample. The CDR3 DNA reads TGTGCCAGCAGCCCCGGACAGGGAGGCGGAAACACCATATATTTT. Translating it yields CASSPGQGGGNTIYF. This chain connects TRBV9 to TRBJ1-3; 8 bases align to TRBD1. The germline CDR1 and CDR2 sequences are SGDLS and YYNGEE. The CDR3 has 15 residues. Losses at the gene ends were 4 bases for V and 4 bases for J; bases not matched to a gene: 7. The variable domain in full, with the rest retrieved from reference TRBV9 and TRBJ1-3, is DSGVTQTPKHLITATGQRVTLRCSPRSGDLSVYWYQQSLDQGLQFLIQYYNGEERAKGNILERFSAQQFPDLHSELNLSSLELGDSALYFCASSPGQGGGNTIYFGEGSWLTVV.

J is TRBJ2-3 and V is TRBV5-1, with D maybe TRBD2 (6 bases). Germline assignment: CDR1 SGHRS and CDR2 YFSETQ. CDR3 length equals 14 residues. V was clipped by 5 bases and J by 0 bases, with 10 bases between them. In nucleotides, the CDR3 is TGCGCCAGCAGGCGGGGAACTAGCACAGATACGCAGTATTTT. It yields the protein CASRRGTSTDTQYF. Supplemented by reference TRBV5-1 and TRBJ2-3, the full variable domain reads KAGVTQTPRYLIKTRGQQVTLSCSPISGHRSVSWYQQTPGQGLQFLFEYFSETQRNKGNFPGRFSGRQFSNSRSEMNVSTLELGDSALYLCASRRGTSTDTQYFGPGTRLTVL.

This chain uses TRBV19 with TRBJ2-7, with 8 bases identical to TRBD1. This CDR3 has 14 residues. CDR1 is LNHDA, CDR2 SQIVND, per germline (reference sequence). V was clipped by 7 bases and J by 3 bases; unmatched bases: 8. This chain's CDR3 is CASTPGGDLYEQYF. The CDR3 nucleotides read TGTGCCAGTACCCCAGGGGGCGACCTCTACGAGCAGTACTTC.